These T cell receptor beta chains were read from a single sample in a study of shared clonotypes between healthy human individuals. The table came from immunoSEQ multiplex PCR; TCRdb's copy has only in-frame clones and leaves some out. The sample includes approximately 700,000 clones, 73% of them seen just once. The sequenced material came from memory CD4+ T cells sorted from blood. The receptors come from a woman aged 30 to 39 in good health. Each CDR3 is given with its conserved first and last residue. Fields, in order: V gene, clone size, D gene, J gene, CDR3 protein, CDR3 DNA. A D gene is named only where the DNA matches it firmly. Rows may omit the clone size; those that give it use once, few, many or a size class.

V: TRBV11-2; size: -; D: TRBD1; J: TRBJ1-1; CDR3: CASSMYRGENTEAFF; DNA: TGTGCCAGCAGCATGTACAGGGGGGAGAACACTGAAGCTTTCTTT
V: TRBV5-1; size: -; D: -; J: TRBJ1-2; CDR3: CASSRPELLNYGYTF; DNA: TGCGCCAGCAGCCGTCCGGAATTACTTAACTATGGCTACACCTTC
V: TRBV25-1; size: once; D: -; J: TRBJ1-5; CDR3: CASSDSDKSHQPQHF; DNA: TGTGCCAGCAGTGACTCGGACAAGAGTCATCAGCCCCAGCATTTT
V: TRBV25-1; size: -; D: -; J: TRBJ2-7; CDR3: CASRENHEQYF; DNA: TGTGCCAGCAGAGAAAACCACGAGCAGTACTTC
V: TRBV2; size: -; D: -; J: TRBJ1-4; CDR3: CASSEVRSGEKLFF; DNA: TGTGCCAGCAGTGAAGTCCGATCCGGGGAAAAACTGTTTTTT
V: TRBV7-2; size: -; D: -; J: TRBJ1-1; CDR3: CASSLAQNTEAFF; DNA: TGTGCCAGCAGCTTAGCCCAGAACACTGAAGCTTTCTTT
V: TRBV7-9; size: -; D: -; J: TRBJ2-7; CDR3: CASSSTPSITYEQYF; DNA: TGTGCCAGCAGCTCTACCCCAAGCATCACCTACGAGCAGTACTTC
V: TRBV30; size: -; D: -; J: TRBJ2-5; CDR3: CAWSPTPGETQYF; DNA: TGTGCCTGGAGCCCCACGCCGGGAGAGACCCAGTACTTC
V: TRBV29-1; size: -; D: -; J: TRBJ1-1; CDR3: CSVGAGNTEAFF; DNA: TGCAGCGTTGGGGCAGGGAACACTGAAGCTTTCTTT
V: TRBV5-1; size: -; D: -; J: TRBJ1-1; CDR3: CASSWGENTEAFF; DNA: TGCGCCAGCAGCTGGGGAGAGAACACTGAAGCTTTCTTT
V: TRBV29-1; size: many; D: TRBD2; J: TRBJ2-1; CDR3: CSVDGREGLDEQFF; DNA: TGCAGCGTTGATGGGCGGGAGGGCCTCGATGAGCAGTTCTTC
V: TRBV28; size: -; D: TRBD1; J: TRBJ2-7; CDR3: CASSGAGTGYYEQYF; DNA: TGTGCCAGCAGTGGGGCCGGGACAGGTTACTACGAGCAGTACTTC
V: TRBV30; size: -; D: TRBD2; J: TRBJ2-1; CDR3: CAWSPQRSGRYNEQFF; DNA: TGTGCCTGGAGTCCTCAGCGTAGCGGGAGGTACAATGAGCAGTTCTTC
V: TRBV2; size: once; D: TRBD2; J: TRBJ2-3; CDR3: CASSPLTSGTDTQYF; DNA: TGTGCCAGCAGCCCACTGACTAGCGGGACGGATACGCAGTATTTT
V: TRBV29-1; size: -; D: -; J: TRBJ2-1; CDR3: CSVEWDLSPDNEQFF; DNA: TGCAGCGTTGAATGGGACCTCTCCCCCGACAATGAGCAGTTCTTC
V: TRBV11-3; size: many; D: TRBD1; J: TRBJ2-3; CDR3: CASSLGDREDTQYF; DNA: TGTGCCAGCAGCTTAGGGGACAGGGAAGATACGCAGTATTTT
V: TRBV6-5; size: -; D: TRBD1; J: TRBJ2-1; CDR3: CASSYQGAVYNEQFF; DNA: TGTGCCAGCAGTTACCAGGGGGCCGTCTACAATGAGCAGTTCTTC
V: TRBV7-6; size: -; D: -; J: TRBJ1-3; CDR3: CASSAYLGVGDTIYF; DNA: TGTGCCAGCAGCGCCTACCTGGGGGTCGGGGACACCATATATTTT
V: TRBV18; size: few; D: -; J: TRBJ2-7; CDR3: CASSSRAGNFSYEQYF; DNA: TGTGCCAGCTCCTCTAGGGCAGGGAATTTCTCCTACGAGCAGTACTTC
V: TRBV10-1; size: -; D: TRBD2; J: TRBJ2-7; CDR3: CASSESRLAGGSGDEQYF; DNA: TGCGCCAGCAGTGAGTCAAGACTAGCGGGAGGAAGTGGGGACGAGCAGTACTTC
V: TRBV6-1; size: -; D: -; J: TRBJ2-5; CDR3: CASSARGDQETQYF; DNA: TGTGCCAGCAGTGCGCGAGGGGACCAAGAGACCCAGTACTTC
V: TRBV5-5; size: -; D: TRBD2; J: TRBJ2-3; CDR3: CASSPSAGVRPDTQYF; DNA: TGTGCCAGCAGCCCCTCAGCGGGAGTTCGCCCAGATACGCAGTATTTT
V: TRBV19; size: -; D: -; J: TRBJ2-1; CDR3: CASTTQGTGNEQFF; DNA: TGTGCCAGTACCACCCAGGGGACGGGCAATGAGCAGTTCTTC
V: TRBV30; size: few; D: -; J: TRBJ1-1; CDR3: CAWSVRRNTEAFF; DNA: TGTGCCTGGAGTGTACGCAGGAACACTGAAGCTTTCTTT
V: TRBV4-2; size: -; D: -; J: TRBJ2-3; CDR3: CASSQDPPNWIGTDTQYF; DNA: TGTGCCAGCAGCCAAGACCCCCCCAATTGGATAGGCACAGATACGCAGTATTTT
V: TRBV5-1; size: -; D: -; J: TRBJ2-5; CDR3: CASSLAVLAFQETQYF; DNA: TGCGCCAGCAGCTTGGCCGTACTAGCTTTCCAAGAGACCCAGTACTTC
V: TRBV11-2; size: -; D: -; J: TRBJ2-7; CDR3: CASSTTNRTVSSYEQYF; DNA: TGTGCCAGCAGCACTACAAACCGGACGGTAAGCTCCTACGAGCAGTACTTC
V: TRBV11-2; size: -; D: -; J: TRBJ2-2; CDR3: CASRPIRENTGELFF; DNA: TGTGCCAGCAGACCGATTAGGGAAAACACCGGGGAGCTGTTTTTT
V: TRBV5-1; size: -; D: -; J: TRBJ1-2; CDR3: CASSLLGQGYGYTF; DNA: TGCGCCAGCAGCTTGTTAGGCCAGGGCTATGGCTACACCTTC
V: TRBV30; size: -; D: -; J: TRBJ2-3; CDR3: CAGKEGSGDTQYF; DNA: TGTGCCGGTAAAGAGGGTTCAGGGGATACGCAGTATTTT
V: TRBV28; size: once; D: -; J: TRBJ1-5; CDR3: CASTRASGNQPQHF; DNA: TGTGCCAGCACTCGGGCCTCGGGCAATCAGCCCCAGCATTTT
V: TRBV2; size: -; D: -; J: TRBJ2-5; CDR3: CASRQGETQYF; DNA: TGTGCCAGCCGCCAGGGAGAGACCCAGTACTTC
V: TRBV7-8; size: -; D: -; J: TRBJ2-1; CDR3: CASSLRGSSRDYNEQFF; DNA: TGTGCCAGCAGCTTAAGAGGGTCGAGTAGGGACTACAATGAGCAGTTCTTC
V: TRBV5-1; size: -; D: TRBD1; J: TRBJ2-2; CDR3: CASSIGQGSTGELFF; DNA: TGCGCCAGCAGCATCGGACAGGGAAGTACCGGGGAGCTGTTTTTT
V: TRBV27; size: -; D: TRBD2; J: TRBJ2-4; CDR3: CASSRLAGDPKNIQYF; DNA: TGTGCCAGCAGTCGTTTAGCGGGAGATCCCAAAAACATTCAGTACTTC
V: TRBV30; size: few; D: -; J: TRBJ1-4; CDR3: CAWSVFLSSEKLFF; DNA: TGTGCCTGGAGTGTGTTTCTATCGAGTGAAAAACTGTTTTTT
V: TRBV29-1; size: -; D: -; J: TRBJ2-7; CDR3: CSVLWTAYEQYF; DNA: TGCAGCGTTCTCTGGACAGCTTACGAGCAGTACTTC
V: TRBV28; size: -; D: TRBD2; J: TRBJ2-7; CDR3: CASSNSGRTYYEQYF; DNA: TGTGCCAGCAGCAATAGCGGGAGGACGTACTACGAGCAGTACTTC
V: TRBV7-2; size: -; D: TRBD2; J: TRBJ2-1; CDR3: CASSEGLAGNNEQFF; DNA: TGTGCCAGCAGCGAGGGACTAGCGGGGAACAATGAGCAGTTCTTC
V: TRBV27; size: -; D: -; J: TRBJ1-5; CDR3: CASSVLGQSNQPQHF; DNA: TGTGCCAGCAGTGTCCTGGGGCAGAGCAATCAGCCCCAGCATTTT
V: TRBV6-1; size: -; D: -; J: TRBJ1-4; CDR3: CASSDQGIGTNEKLFF; DNA: TGTGCCAGCAGTGACCAGGGAATAGGGACTAATGAAAAACTGTTTTTT
V: TRBV30; size: -; D: -; J: TRBJ2-5; CDR3: CACGQAFQYQETQYF; DNA: TGTGCCTGCGGCCAGGCCTTCCAGTACCAAGAGACCCAGTACTTC
V: TRBV11-2; size: -; D: TRBD1; J: TRBJ1-1; CDR3: CASSLVWGINRGKVEAFF; DNA: TGTGCCAGCAGCTTAGTATGGGGGATTAACAGGGGGAAGGTTGAAGCTTTCTTT
V: TRBV11-2; size: -; D: -; J: TRBJ1-5; CDR3: CASSLMGNSNQPQHF; DNA: TGTGCCAGCAGCTTAATGGGGAACAGCAATCAGCCCCAGCATTTT
V: TRBV28; size: -; D: -; J: TRBJ2-5; CDR3: CASSLSPGAGQETQYF; DNA: TGTGCCAGCAGTTTAAGCCCCGGGGCAGGCCAAGAGACCCAGTACTTC
V: TRBV28; size: -; D: TRBD1; J: TRBJ1-1; CDR3: CASSLNSNRGGKAFF; DNA: TGTGCCAGCAGTTTAAACTCCAACAGGGGCGGGAAAGCTTTCTTT
V: TRBV28; size: -; D: TRBD1; J: TRBJ1-4; CDR3: CASTPDGTGREKLFF; DNA: TGTGCCAGCACCCCTGACGGGACAGGGCGGGAAAAACTGTTTTTT
V: TRBV19; size: -; D: -; J: TRBJ2-6; CDR3: CASSISLGGRWGLGTNVLTF; DNA: TGTGCCAGTAGTATATCCCTGGGCGGTAGGTGGGGACTCGGAACCAACGTCCTGACTTTC
V: TRBV28; size: -; D: -; J: TRBJ2-1; CDR3: CASSRLQGRVTNEQFF; DNA: TGTGCCAGCAGTCGCCTTCAGGGGCGAGTTACCAATGAGCAGTTCTTC
V: TRBV25-1; size: -; D: TRBD2; J: TRBJ2-7; CDR3: CASSEQLAAPTHEQYF; DNA: TGTGCCAGCAGTGAGCAACTAGCGGCCCCAACCCACGAGCAGTACTTC
V: TRBV14; size: few; D: -; J: TRBJ2-3; CDR3: CASSRLLGFGTDTQYF; DNA: TGTGCCAGCAGCCGCCTTTTGGGCTTCGGGACAGATACGCAGTATTTT
V: TRBV11-2; size: -; D: -; J: TRBJ2-2; CDR3: CASSLVWGPMSGELFF; DNA: TGTGCCAGCAGCTTAGTTTGGGGCCCGATGAGCGGGGAGCTGTTTTTT
V: TRBV30; size: -; D: -; J: TRBJ1-1; CDR3: CAWSKEIEAFF; DNA: TGTGCCTGGAGTAAGGAGATTGAAGCTTTCTTT
V: TRBV25-1; size: -; D: -; J: TRBJ2-7; CDR3: CASSGTGINPYEQYF; DNA: TGTGCCAGCAGCGGCACAGGGATCAACCCCTACGAGCAGTACTTC